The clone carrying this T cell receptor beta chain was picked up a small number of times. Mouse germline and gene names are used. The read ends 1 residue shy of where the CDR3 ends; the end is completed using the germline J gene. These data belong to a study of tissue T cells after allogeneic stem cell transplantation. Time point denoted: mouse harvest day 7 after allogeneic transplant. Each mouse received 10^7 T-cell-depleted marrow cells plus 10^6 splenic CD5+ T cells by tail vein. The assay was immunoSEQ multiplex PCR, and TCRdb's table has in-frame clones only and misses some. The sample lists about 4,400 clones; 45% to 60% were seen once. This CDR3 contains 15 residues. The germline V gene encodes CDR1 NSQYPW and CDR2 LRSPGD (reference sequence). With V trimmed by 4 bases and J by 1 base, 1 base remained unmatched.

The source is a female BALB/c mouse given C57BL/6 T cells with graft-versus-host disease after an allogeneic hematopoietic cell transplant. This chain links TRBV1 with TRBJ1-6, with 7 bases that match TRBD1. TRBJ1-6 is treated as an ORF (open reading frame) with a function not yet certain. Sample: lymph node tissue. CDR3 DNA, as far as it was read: TGCACCTGCAGTGGGGGACAGTCCTATAATTCGCCCCTCTAC. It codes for CTCSGGQSYNSPLY. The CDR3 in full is CTCSGGQSYNSPLYF.